The clone carrying this TCR beta chain was recorded a few times. Its target is unknown. The data originate from a study of response to subunit inactivated influenza vaccine. One entry per CDR3 protein results from TCRdb running MiXCR on the RT-PCR reads. The profile shows roughly 780,000 distinct CDR3 sequences, around a sixth of them singletons. Study-level results: After each seasonal influenza vaccination, few new T cells are recruited, the authors suggested.

This TCR derives from a man aged 50 or older who received an inactivated influenza vaccine. The sequencing used PBMCs from blood, collected 4 to 6 days after vaccination.

The CDR3 DNA is TGTGCCAGCAGTACAGGGCCTCCCCGAGGGCAGTACTTC. Translation: CASSTGPPRGQYF. The rearrangement joins TRBV28 to TRBJ2-7, with D possibly TRBD1 on 6 matching bases. The CDR3 sequence is 13 residues long. The germline V and J ends were trimmed by 5 bases and 9 bases, with 17 bases remaining between them. Germline lookup yields CDR1 MDHEN and CDR2 SYDVKM.